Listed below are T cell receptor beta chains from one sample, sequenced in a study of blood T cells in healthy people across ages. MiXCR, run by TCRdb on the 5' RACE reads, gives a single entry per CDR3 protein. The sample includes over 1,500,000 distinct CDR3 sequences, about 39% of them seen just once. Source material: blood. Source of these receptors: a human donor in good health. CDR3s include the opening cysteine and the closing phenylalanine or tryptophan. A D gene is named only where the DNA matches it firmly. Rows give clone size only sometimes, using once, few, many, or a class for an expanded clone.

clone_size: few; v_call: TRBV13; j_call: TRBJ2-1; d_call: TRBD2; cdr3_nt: TGTGCCAGCAGCCCTTGGACTAGCGGGCTGGGGAATGAGCAGTTCTTC; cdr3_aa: CASSPWTSGLGNEQFF
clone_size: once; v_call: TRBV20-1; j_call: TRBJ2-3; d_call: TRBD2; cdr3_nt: TGCAGTGCTAGAGATATGACGAGCGGGGGCACAGATACGCAGTATTTT; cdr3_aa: CSARDMTSGGTDTQYF
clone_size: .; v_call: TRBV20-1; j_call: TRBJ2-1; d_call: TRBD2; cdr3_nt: TGCAGTGCCACCCGACTAGCGGGGCCATACAATGAGCAGTTCTTC; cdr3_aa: CSATRLAGPYNEQFF
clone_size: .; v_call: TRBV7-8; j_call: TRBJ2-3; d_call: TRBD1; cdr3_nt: TGTGCCAGCAGCCCCAGGGGGCTAGCATTCACAGATACGCAGTATTTT; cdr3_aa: CASSPRGLAFTDTQYF
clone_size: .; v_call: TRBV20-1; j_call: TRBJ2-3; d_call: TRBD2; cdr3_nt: TGCAGTGCTACCCCACGGACTAGCGGGGGGGGAAGGTATACGCAGTATTTT; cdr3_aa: CSATPRTSGGGRYTQYF
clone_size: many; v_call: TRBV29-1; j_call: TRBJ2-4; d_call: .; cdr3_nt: TGCAGCGTTGGTACAGTCTTAGCCAAAAACATTCAGTACTTC; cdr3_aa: CSVGTVLAKNIQYF
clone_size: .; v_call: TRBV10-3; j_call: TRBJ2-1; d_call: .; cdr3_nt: TGTGCCATCAGTGAGTCTGGGGCAGGGTCTAGCAATGAGCAGTTCTTC; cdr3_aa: CAISESGAGSSNEQFF
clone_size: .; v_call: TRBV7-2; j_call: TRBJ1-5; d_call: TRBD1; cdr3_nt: TGTGCCAGCAGCTCCAGGGACAGGCTAAATCAGCCCCAGCATTTT; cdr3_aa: CASSSRDRLNQPQHF
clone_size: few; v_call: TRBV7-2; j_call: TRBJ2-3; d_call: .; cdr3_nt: TGTGCCAGCAGCTCTGGACTTATCACAGATACGCAGTATTTT; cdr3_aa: CASSSGLITDTQYF
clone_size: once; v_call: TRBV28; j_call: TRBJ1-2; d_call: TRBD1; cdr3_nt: TGTGCCACCTACAGGGGGCCAAACTATGGCTACACCTTC; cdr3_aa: CATYRGPNYGYTF
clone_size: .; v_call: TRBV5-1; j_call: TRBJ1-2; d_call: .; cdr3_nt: TGCGCCAGCAGCTTGGGATCGAGGGATGTGAGTAATGGCTACACCTTC; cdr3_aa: CASSLGSRDVSNGYTF